Listed here are 21 T cell receptor beta chains from one sample, sequenced in a study of blood T cell repertoires in COVID-19. TCRdb's table, derived via immunoSEQ multiplex PCR, lists solely in-frame clones and lacks some. Here the sample spans around 140,000 clones, around 78% being singletons. What was sequenced was peripheral blood. These receptors all come from a woman of 80 years or more with active or convalescent COVID-19.

The J gene is TRBJ1-3, the V gene TRBV21-1; the table's D gene call, TRBD1, was not cross checked with the DNA. TRBV21-1 is flagged as a pseudogene. The CDR3 consists of 17 residues. The CDR3 loop is CASSKRGRANGRNTIYF. As DNA, the CDR3 is TGTGCCAGCAGCAAAAGGGGCAGGGCGAATGGAAGAAACACCATATATTTT.

This chain uses TRBV6-5 with TRBJ1-4, with D perhaps TRBD1 (5 bases). Germline lookup yields CDR1 MNHEY and CDR2 SVGAGI. Trimming removed 5 bases at V and 3 bases at J, with 13 bases between. This CDR3 has 15 residues. In DNA form, the CDR3 reads TGTGCCAGCAGTCTGCGGACACATTCTAATGAAAAACTGTTTTTT. Its protein product is CASSLRTHSNEKLFF.

This clone occurred a few times. V and J are TRBV6-4 and TRBJ1-4, with 7 bases aligning to TRBD1. Per the germline V gene, CDR1 is MRHNA and CDR2 is SNTAGT. The CDR3 is made up of 13 amino acids. The J segment lost 2 bases and the V segment lost 10 bases, leaving 4 bases of the junction unmatched. The CDR3 loop reads CATKTGTNEKLFF. DNA of the CDR3: TGTGCCACCAAGACAGGGACTAATGAAAAACTGTTTTTT.

This clone was detected only a few times. The chain has TRBV19 and TRBJ2-1, with 7 bases matching TRBD1. Germline CDR1 LNHDA, CDR2 SQIVND (reference sequence). The CDR3 loop spans 16 amino acids. After removal of 4 bases from V and 7 bases from J, the junction contained 13 bases not matched to a gene. The CDR3 region has the DNA TGTGCCAGTAGTACACTGGGCGAGGGCAGGGGGAATGAGCAGTTCTTC. Translated, it gives CASSTLGEGRGNEQFF. The whole variable domain, remainder taken from reference TRBV19 and TRBJ2-1, is DGGITQSPKYLFRKEGQNVTLSCEQNLNHDAMYWYRQDPGQGLRLIYYSQIVNDFQKGDIAEGYSVSREKKESFPLTVTSAQKNPTAFYLCASSTLGEGRGNEQFFGPGTRLTVL.

In this sample, this clone turned up once. The chain uses TRBV6-5 and TRBJ2-7; a possible D gene is TRBD2 (7 bases). Germline V gene sequence: CDR1 MNHEY, CDR2 SVGAGI. The V gene lost 5 bases and the J gene lost 0 bases, with 11 bases spanning the gap. The CDR3 has 14 amino acids. CDR3 DNA: TGTGCCAGCAGTAGGGGGGGGCCCTCCTACGAGCAGTACTTC. It encodes CASSRGGPSYEQYF.

V and J are TRBV6-5 and TRBJ1-2, with 8 bases aligning to TRBD1. Germline V lookup: CDR1 MNHEY, CDR2 SVGAGI. The CDR3 runs 15 residues. The V and J ends lost 4 bases and 5 bases, in that order; junction bases with no gene match: 9. The CDR3 region has the DNA TGTGCCAGCAGTTCGGTCAGGGGGCTTCAATATGGCTACACCTTC. Translating it yields CASSSVRGLQYGYTF.

The V gene is TRBV28, the J gene TRBJ2-3; TRBD1 aligns across 7 bases. This CDR3 region has 14 residues. Germline CDR1 MDHEN, CDR2 SYDVKM. V lost 4 bases and J lost 5; bases outside the gene matches: 6. Written as DNA, the CDR3 is TGTGCCAGCAGTTCACAGGGGCCGGGAGATACGCAGTATTTT. It is translated as CASSSQGPGDTQYF.

The chain joins TRBV5-1 to TRBJ2-2; tentative D call: TRBD2 (6 bases). Trimming pared 6 bases from V and 2 bases from J, leaving 11 bases between. Germline V gives CDR1 SGHRS, CDR2 YFSETQ. The CDR3 runs 14 residues. For the CDR3, the DNA is TGCGCCAGCACTTGGGGAGGTAACACCGGGGAGCTGTTTTTT. This translates into CASTWGGNTGELFF.

The chain has TRBV3-1 (or the pseudogene TRBV3-2) and TRBJ1-1, with D uncertain. Germline V gene lookup returns CDR1 LGHDT and CDR2 YNNKEL (reference sequence). The CDR3 is made up of 14 amino acids. Deletions cut 4 bases from V and 0 bases from J, with 9 bases between. In nucleotides, the CDR3 is TGTGCCAGCAGCCGACTCCAACTGAACACTGAAGCTTTCTTT. Translated: CASSRLQLNTEAFF.

This rearrangement joins TRBV6-1 to TRBJ2-6; perhaps TRBD1 as D (7 bases). V was pared by 1 base and J by 1 base, with 14 bases between. Germline CDR1 is MNHNS and CDR2 is SASEGT. The CDR3 extends over 18 amino acids. The CDR3 DNA sequence: TGTGCCAGCAGTGAAGTGGCGGGACAGCTTTCTGGGGCCAACGTCCTGACTTTC. This sequence encodes CASSEVAGQLSGANVLTF.

The chain is built from TRBV7-3 and TRBJ2-2; 9 bases match TRBD2. J was trimmed by 5 bases and V by 0 bases; bases with no gene match: 10. The V gene's germline CDR1 is SGHTA and CDR2 FQGTGA. This CDR3 comprises 18 residues. CDR3 residues: CASSLTGGTSIGTGELFF. The CDR3 region has the DNA TGTGCCAGCAGCTTAACGGGTGGGACTAGCATAGGAACCGGGGAGCTGTTTTTT.

The chain is built from TRBV18 and TRBJ2-1; TRBD2 agrees at 9 bases. Per the germline V gene, CDR1 is KGHSH and CDR2 is LQKENI. This CDR3 has 16 residues. V trimming: 4 bases; J trimming: 8 bases; junction bases outside the gene matches: 12. CDR3 nucleotide sequence: TGTGCCAGCTCACTCAAATCTAGCGGGGCCACGTATGAGCAGTTCTTC. Its protein product is CASSLKSSGATYEQFF.

This clone was seen repeatedly, ten times or more. The DNA of the CDR3 is TGTGCCAGCAGCCCTACGGGGGGGGGCGCTGGAAACACCATATATTTT. Translated, it gives CASSPTGGGAGNTIYF. This chain connects TRBV7-9 to TRBJ1-3; D might be TRBD1 (6 bases). V lost 5 bases and J 2 bases, leaving 16 bases between the germline ends. This CDR3 is 16 amino acids long. Germline V CDR1 and CDR2: SEHNR, FQNEAQ (reference sequence).

V usage is TRBV19 and J usage is TRBJ2-1; 10 bases agree with TRBD1. J was trimmed by 4 bases and V by 5 bases; bases with no gene match: 8. CDR1 LNHDA and CDR2 SQIVND come from the germline V gene (reference sequence). The CDR3 runs to 16 residues. CDR3 residues: CASSPFDRGPYNEQFF. Written as DNA, the CDR3 is TGTGCCAGTAGTCCCTTTGACAGGGGGCCATACAATGAGCAGTTCTTC.

CDR3 protein: CASRPHRGARGGTPQHF. In nucleotides, the CDR3 is TGTGCCAGCAGACCTCACCGCGGGGCCCGGGGGGGGACGCCCCAGCATTTT. This chain joins TRBV28 and TRBJ1-5, with a tentative D call TRBD1 (5 bases). The germline CDR1 and CDR2 sequences are MDHEN and SYDVKM. V was trimmed by 6 bases and J by 9 bases, leaving 27 bases between them. This CDR3 is 17 amino acids long.

The chain is built from TRBV5-4 and TRBJ2-5, with D perhaps TRBD1 (5 bases). The CDR3 extends over 12 amino acids. V lost 5 bases to trimming and J lost 3 bases, with 8 bases between them. Germline V lookup: CDR1 SGHNT, CDR2 YYREEE (reference sequence). In DNA form, the CDR3 reads TGTGCCAGCAGTAGACAGAAAGAGACCCAGTACTTC. Amino acids: CASSRQKETQYF.

This clone has only a few counts. This rearrangement joins TRBV6-5 to TRBJ1-3; D remains ambiguous. Per the germline V gene, CDR1 is MNHEY and CDR2 is SVGAGI. The CDR3 sequence is 14 residues long. V lost 5 bases and J 7 bases, leaving 15 bases between the germline ends. The chain's CDR3 is CASSLSAWENTIYF. The CDR3 nucleotides are TGTGCCAGCAGTCTTAGCGCCTGGGAGAACACCATATATTTT.

This rearrangement joins TRBV4-2 to TRBJ2-3; 8 bases match TRBD2. The V gene end was trimmed by 4 bases and the J gene end by 4 bases; junction bases not matched to a gene: 10. The CDR3 length is 16 residues. Germline V lookup: CDR1 LGHNA, CDR2 YNFKEQ. In nucleotides, the CDR3 is TGTGCCAGCAGCCCCTCACAGGGACTAGACCCAGATACGCAGTATTTT. Protein: CASSPSQGLDPDTQYF.

The J gene is TRBJ1-1, the V gene TRBV5-6, with D possibly TRBD1 on 5 matching bases. Trimming pared 0 bases from V and 4 bases from J, leaving 16 bases between. The CDR3 consists of 16 residues. Germline CDR1 SGHDT, CDR2 YYEEEE. The CDR3 loop is CASSLGGEGWSTEAFF. For the CDR3, the DNA is TGTGCCAGCAGCTTGGGAGGGGAGGGATGGAGCACTGAAGCTTTCTTT.

CDR3 in amino acids: CASSRPGETQYF. DNA for the CDR3: TGTGCCAGCAGCCGACCGGGAGAGACCCAGTACTTC. V gene TRBV5-5 combines with J gene TRBJ2-5; no definite D call. The CDR3 contains 12 residues. V was pared by 4 bases and J by 4 bases, with 8 bases between. CDR1 is SGHKS and CDR2 is YYEKEE in the germline V gene (reference sequence).

This clone showed up just once. CDR3 in DNA: TGTGCCTACAACAGGGGGAACTCTGGAAACACCATATATTTT. Protein product: CAYNRGNSGNTIYF. The chain links TRBV30 to TRBJ1-3; 8 bases agree with TRBD1. Trimming at V came to 7 bases and at J to 0 bases, leaving 5 bases not matched to a gene. There are 14 residues in the CDR3. Germline values: CDR1 GTSNPN, CDR2 SVGIG (reference sequence). The complete variable domain, with remaining parts taken from reference TRBV30 and TRBJ1-3, reads SQTIHQWPATLVQPVGSPLSLECTVEGTSNPNLYWYRQAAGRGLQLLFYSVGIGQISSEVPQNLSASRPQDRQFILSSKKLLLSDSGFYLCAYNRGNSGNTIYFGEGSWLTVV.